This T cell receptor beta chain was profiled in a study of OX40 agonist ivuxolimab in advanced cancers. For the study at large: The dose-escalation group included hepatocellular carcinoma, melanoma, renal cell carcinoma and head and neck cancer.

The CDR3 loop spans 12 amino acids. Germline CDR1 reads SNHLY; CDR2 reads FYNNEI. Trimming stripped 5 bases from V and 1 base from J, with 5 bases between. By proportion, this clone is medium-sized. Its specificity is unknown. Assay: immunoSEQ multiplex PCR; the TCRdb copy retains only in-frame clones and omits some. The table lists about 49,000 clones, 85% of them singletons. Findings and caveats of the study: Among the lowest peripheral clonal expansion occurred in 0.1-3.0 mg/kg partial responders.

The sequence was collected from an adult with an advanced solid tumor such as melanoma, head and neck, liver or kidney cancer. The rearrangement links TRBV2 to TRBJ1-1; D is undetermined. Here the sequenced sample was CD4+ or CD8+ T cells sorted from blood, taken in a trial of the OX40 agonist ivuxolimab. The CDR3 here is CASSLKNTEAFF. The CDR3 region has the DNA TGTGCCAGCAGTCTGAAGAACACTGAAGCTTTCTTT.